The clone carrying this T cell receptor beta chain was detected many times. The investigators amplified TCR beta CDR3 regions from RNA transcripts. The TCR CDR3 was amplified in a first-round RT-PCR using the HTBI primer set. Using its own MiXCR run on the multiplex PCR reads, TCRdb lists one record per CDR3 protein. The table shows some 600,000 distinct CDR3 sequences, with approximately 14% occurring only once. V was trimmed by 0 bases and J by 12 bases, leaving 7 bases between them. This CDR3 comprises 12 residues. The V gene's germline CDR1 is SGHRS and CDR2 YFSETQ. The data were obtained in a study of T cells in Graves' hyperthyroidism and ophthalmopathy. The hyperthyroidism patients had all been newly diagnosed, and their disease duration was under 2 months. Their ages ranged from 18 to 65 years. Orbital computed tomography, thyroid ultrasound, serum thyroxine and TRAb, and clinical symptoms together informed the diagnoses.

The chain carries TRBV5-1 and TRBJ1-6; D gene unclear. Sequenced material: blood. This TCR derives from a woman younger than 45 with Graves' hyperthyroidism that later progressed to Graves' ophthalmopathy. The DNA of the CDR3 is TGCGCCAGCAGCTTGGACCCGGGACCCCTCCACTTT. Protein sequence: CASSLDPGPLHF.